These T cell receptor beta chains were read from a single sample in a study of T cells in Graves' hyperthyroidism and ophthalmopathy. TCRdb redid the calling of the multiplex PCR reads with MiXCR, one entry per CDR3 protein. The sample carries about 580,000 distinct CDR3 sequences, approximately 14% recorded once. The sample consisted of blood. The receptors stem from a woman in her twenties or thirties with Graves' hyperthyroidism that later progressed to Graves' ophthalmopathy. Each CDR3 is given with its conserved first and last residue. D genes are given only for firm matches. Size is stated for part of the rows, as once, few or many counts, or as a class when the clone is expanded.

d_gene,v_gene,j_gene,abundance,CDR3nt,CDR3aa
.,TRBV10-3,TRBJ1-1,many,TGTGCCACCCAGACAGTGAACACTGAAGCTTTCTTT,CATQTVNTEAFF
.,TRBV30,TRBJ1-1,many,TGTGCCTGGAGTCCCGACCCGGGCAACCTGAACACTGAAGCTTTCTTT,CAWSPDPGNLNTEAFF
.,TRBV19,TRBJ1-3,many,TGTGCCAGTAGTAGGGGGGACCGCCTCTCTGGAAACACCATATATTTT,CASSRGDRLSGNTIYF
.,TRBV28,TRBJ2-7,once,TGTGCCAGCAGTGAACGGGTTACGGGCGAGCAGTACTTC,CASSERVTGEQYF
.,TRBV19,TRBJ1-1,many,TGTGCCAGTCTAGGCGGTCGTTGGGGCACTGAAGCTTTCTTT,CASLGGRWGTEAFF
.,TRBV30,TRBJ1-6,.,TGTGCCTGGTACCGCAGGACTGGGGAATATTCACCCCTCCACTTT,CAWYRRTGEYSPLHF
TRBD1,TRBV12-3/TRBV12-4,TRBJ1-5,many,TGTGCCAGCACCCCGGACAGGGATAGCAATCAGCCCCAGCATTTT,CASTPDRDSNQPQHF
.,TRBV28,TRBJ1-2,many,TGTGCCAGCAGAACAGGCTCTCACTATGGCTACACCTTC,CASRTGSHYGYTF
.,TRBV3-1,TRBJ2-1,many,TGTGCCAGCAGCCAAGAACGAGGACCGTCGTGGGGCAATGAGCAGTTCTTC,CASSQERGPSWGNEQFF
TRBD2,TRBV6-5,TRBJ2-7,.,TGTGCCAGCAGTTACCTAACTAGCGAAATCTACGAGCAGTACTTC,CASSYLTSEIYEQYF
.,TRBV4-3,TRBJ1-2,few,TGCGCCAGCAGCCAAGATAGGTCCGCTAACTATGGCTACACCTTC,CASSQDRSANYGYTF